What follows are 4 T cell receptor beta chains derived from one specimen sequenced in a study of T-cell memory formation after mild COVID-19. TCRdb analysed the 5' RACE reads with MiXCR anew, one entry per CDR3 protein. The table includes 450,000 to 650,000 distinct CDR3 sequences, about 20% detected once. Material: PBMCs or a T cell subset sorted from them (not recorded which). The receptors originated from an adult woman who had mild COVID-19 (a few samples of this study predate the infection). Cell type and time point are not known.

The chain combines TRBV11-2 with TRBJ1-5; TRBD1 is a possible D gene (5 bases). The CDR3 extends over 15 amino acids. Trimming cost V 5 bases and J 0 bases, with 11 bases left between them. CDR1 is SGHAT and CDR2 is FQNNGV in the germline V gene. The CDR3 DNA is TGTGCCAGCAGCGACGGACATTATAGCAATCAGCCCCAGCATTTT. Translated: CASSDGHYSNQPQHF.

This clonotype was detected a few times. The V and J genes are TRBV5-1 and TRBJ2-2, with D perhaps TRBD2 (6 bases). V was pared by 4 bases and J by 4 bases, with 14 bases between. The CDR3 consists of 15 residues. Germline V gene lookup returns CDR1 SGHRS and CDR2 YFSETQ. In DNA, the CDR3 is TGCGCCAGCAGCCGACGGGGGTCCACCACCGGGGAGCTGTTTTTT. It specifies CASSRRGSTTGELFF.

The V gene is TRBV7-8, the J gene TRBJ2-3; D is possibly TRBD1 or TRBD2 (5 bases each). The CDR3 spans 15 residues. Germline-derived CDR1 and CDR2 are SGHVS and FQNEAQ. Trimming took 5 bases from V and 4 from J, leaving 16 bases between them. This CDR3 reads CASSEGRGRADTQYF. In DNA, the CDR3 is TGTGCCAGCAGCGAGGGAAGGGGTAGAGCAGATACGCAGTATTTT. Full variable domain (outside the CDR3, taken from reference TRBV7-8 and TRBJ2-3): GAGVSQSPRYKVAKRGQDVALRCDPISGHVSLFWYQQALGQGPEFLTYFQNEAQLDKSGLPSDRFFAERPEGSVSTLKIQRTQQEDSAVYLCASSEGRGRADTQYFGPGTRLTVL.

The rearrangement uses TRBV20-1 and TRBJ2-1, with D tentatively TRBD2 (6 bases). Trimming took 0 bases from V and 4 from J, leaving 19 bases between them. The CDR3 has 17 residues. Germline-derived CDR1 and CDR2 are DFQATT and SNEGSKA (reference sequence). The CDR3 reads CSARDVTSPDVYNEQFF. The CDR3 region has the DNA TGCAGTGCTAGAGACGTCACTAGCCCCGACGTTTACAATGAGCAGTTCTTC.